This T cell receptor (beta chain) stems from a study of blood T cell repertoires in COVID-19. The wider study: The origin of the acute and convalescent COVID-19 samples was the United States, Italy and Spain. From T cells, B-cell-depleted T cells, or PBMCs came the material, which was cDNA or gDNA.

In the original processing: Using reference gene primer amplification, nucleated cell counts were estimated. Data came from immunoSEQ multiplex PCR; TCRdb stores just in-frame clones and leaves some out. V, J and clone size were drawn from that table, and D and trimming were deduced from the DNA. Of about 260,000 clones in the sample, approximately 91% were seen once. The length of the CDR3 is 15 residues. Germline CDR1 MNHEY, CDR2 SVGEGT. Trimming cost V 4 bases and J 6 bases; bases outside gene matches: 9. The V call is TRBV6-2 or TRBV6-3, the J call TRBJ1-2, with TRBD1 matching over 9 bases. The receptor was isolated from a human donor in a cohort sampled during active COVID-19. Sequencing used peripheral blood. Written as DNA, the CDR3 is TGTGCCAGCAGTTTGTTTACCGGGACAGGGAATGGCTACACCTTC. Its translation: CASSLFTGTGNGYTF.